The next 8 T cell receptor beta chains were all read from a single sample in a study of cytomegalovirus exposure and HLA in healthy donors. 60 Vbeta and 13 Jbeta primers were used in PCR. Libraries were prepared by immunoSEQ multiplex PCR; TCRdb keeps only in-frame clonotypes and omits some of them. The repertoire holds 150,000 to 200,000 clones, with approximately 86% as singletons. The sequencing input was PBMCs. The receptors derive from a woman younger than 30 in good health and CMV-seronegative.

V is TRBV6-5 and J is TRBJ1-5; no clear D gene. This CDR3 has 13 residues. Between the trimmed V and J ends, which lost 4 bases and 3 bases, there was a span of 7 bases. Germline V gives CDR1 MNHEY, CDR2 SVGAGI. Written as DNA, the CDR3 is TGTGCCAGCAGTTGGGCTCTCAATCAGCCCCAGCATTTT. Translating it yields CASSWALNQPQHF.

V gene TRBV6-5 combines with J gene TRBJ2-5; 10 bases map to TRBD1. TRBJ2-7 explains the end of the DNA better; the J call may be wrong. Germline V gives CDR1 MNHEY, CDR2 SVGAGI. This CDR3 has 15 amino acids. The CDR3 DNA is TGTGCCAGCAGTTACTCGGGACAGGGGATCTACGAGCAGTACTTC. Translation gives CASSYSGQGIYEQYF.

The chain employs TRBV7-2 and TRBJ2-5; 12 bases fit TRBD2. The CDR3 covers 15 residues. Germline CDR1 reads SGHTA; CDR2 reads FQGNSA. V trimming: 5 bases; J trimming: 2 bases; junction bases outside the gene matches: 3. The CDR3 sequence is CASSRGTSGQETQYF. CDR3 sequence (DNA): TGTGCCAGCAGCCGGGGGACTAGCGGGCAAGAGACCCAGTACTTC.

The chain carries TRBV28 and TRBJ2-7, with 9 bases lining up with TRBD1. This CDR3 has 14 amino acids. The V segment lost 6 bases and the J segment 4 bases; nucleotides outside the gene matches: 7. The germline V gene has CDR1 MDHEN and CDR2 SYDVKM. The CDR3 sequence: CASRGDRDLYEQYF. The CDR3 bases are TGTGCCAGCAGAGGGGACAGGGATTTATACGAGCAGTACTTC. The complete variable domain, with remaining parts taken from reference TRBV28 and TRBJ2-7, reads DVKVTQSSRYLVKRTGEKVFLECVQDMDHENMFWYRQDPGLGLRLIYFSYDVKMKEKGDIPEGYSVSREKKERFSLILESASTNQTSMYLCASRGDRDLYEQYFGPGTRLTVT.

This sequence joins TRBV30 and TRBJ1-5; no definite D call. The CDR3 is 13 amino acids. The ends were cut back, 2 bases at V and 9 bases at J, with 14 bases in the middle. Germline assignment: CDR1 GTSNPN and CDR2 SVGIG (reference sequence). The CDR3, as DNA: TGTGCCTGGAGTCCAGAGGTCTGGAGGCCCCAGCATTTT. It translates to CAWSPEVWRPQHF.

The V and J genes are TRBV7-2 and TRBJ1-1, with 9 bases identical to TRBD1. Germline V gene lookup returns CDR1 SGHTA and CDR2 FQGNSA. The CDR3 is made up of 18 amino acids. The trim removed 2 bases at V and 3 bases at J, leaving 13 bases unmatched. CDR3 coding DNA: TGTGCCAGCAGCTTAAGGGCGGGGACAGGGTCTCTGGACACTGAAGCTTTCTTT. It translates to CASSLRAGTGSLDTEAFF. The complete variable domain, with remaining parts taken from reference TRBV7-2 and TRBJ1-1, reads GAGVSQSPSNKVTEKGKDVELRCDPISGHTALYWYRQSLGQGLEFLIYFQGNSAPDKSGLPSDRFSAERTGGSVSTLTIQRTQQEDSAVYLCASSLRAGTGSLDTEAFFGQGTRLTVV.

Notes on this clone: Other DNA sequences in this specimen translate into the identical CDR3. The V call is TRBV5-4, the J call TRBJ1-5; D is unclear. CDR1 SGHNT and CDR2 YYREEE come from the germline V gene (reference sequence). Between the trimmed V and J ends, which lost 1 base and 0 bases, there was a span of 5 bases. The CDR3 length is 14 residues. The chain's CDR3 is CASSLTGSNQPQHF. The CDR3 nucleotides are TGTGCCAGCAGCTTGACGGGTAGCAATCAGCCCCAGCATTTT.

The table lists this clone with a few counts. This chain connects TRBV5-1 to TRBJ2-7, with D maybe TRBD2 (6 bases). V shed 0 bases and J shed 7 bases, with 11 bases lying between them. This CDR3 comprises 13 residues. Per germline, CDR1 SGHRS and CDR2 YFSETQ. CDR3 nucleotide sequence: TGCGCCAGCAGCTTGGTGTTAGCGGAAGAGCAGTACTTC. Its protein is CASSLVLAEEQYF.